What follows describes a single T cell receptor (beta chain). What it binds is not known. Assay used: immunoSEQ multiplex PCR; TCRdb lists only in-frame clones, some missing. Among roughly 60,000 clones listed, around 96% were seen once. The CDR3 consists of 14 residues. CDR1 is SNHLY and CDR2 is FYNNEI in the germline V gene. Trimming removed 3 bases from V and 4 bases from J; junction bases left unmatched: 2. This sample was included in a study of siplizumab effects on memory and regulatory T cells. Study conclusions and caveats: Siplizumab significantly lowered the alloreactive sequences that could be traced to unstimulated CD4+ memory cells. Mappable CD4+ clones that were alloreactive averaged around 70% Treg-derived with siplizumab versus approximately 25% in controls. The alloresponse seemed to draw substantially on naive T cells, which appeared more diverse than memory cells. Most alloreactive clones went unmapped to unstimulated subsets; only a minor fraction mapped.

The specimen was naive CD8+ T cells sorted from blood. The gene calls are TRBV2 and TRBJ1-2; 10 bases fit TRBD1. This clonotype was obtained from a human donor in good health. The CDR3 reads CASSETGGPYGYTF. CDR3 sequence (DNA): TGTGCCAGCAGTGAGACAGGGGGCCCCTATGGCTACACCTTC.